The rows below give T cell receptor beta chains drawn from one sample of a study of T-cell memory formation after mild COVID-19. TCRdb re-derived calls from the 5' RACE reads in MiXCR, one entry per CDR3 protein. The sample has about 430,000 distinct CDR3 sequences, 24% seen once; the top ten hold 8.5% to 9%. The source material was PBMCs or a T cell subset sorted from them (not recorded which). The origin of the receptors is an adult woman who had mild COVID-19 (a few samples of this study predate the infection). Cell type and time point are not known. The CDR3 runs from the conserved cysteine through the conserved F or W. Each record gives: clone size, V gene, D gene, J gene, CDR3 DNA, CDR3 protein. D genes are given only for firm matches. Not all rows give a size; the values are once, few, many and, for expanded clones, a class.

.,TRBV20-1,.,TRBJ2-3,TGCAGTGCTAGTCCCTACAGGGCAGATACGCAGTATTTT,CSASPYRADTQYF
.,TRBV12-3/TRBV12-4,.,TRBJ2-7,TGTGCCAGCAGTTCGACATTGTCCTACGAGCAGTACTTC,CASSSTLSYEQYF
few,TRBV20-1,TRBD2,TRBJ2-7,TGCAGTGCTAGAGACGGACTAGCGGTACCTTACGAGCAGTACTTC,CSARDGLAVPYEQYF
few,TRBV5-6,TRBD2,TRBJ2-3,TGTGCCAGCCAGCGGGGGGGCGCAGATACGCAGTATTTT,CASQRGGADTQYF
.,TRBV7-3,.,TRBJ2-1,TGTGCCAGCAGCCCTGGGAGCGGTAGCTCCTACAATGAGCAGTTCTTC,CASSPGSGSSYNEQFF
.,TRBV27,TRBD1,TRBJ2-3,TGTGCCAGCAGTTTATCCGGACAGGGGGCCTCAGATACGCAGTATTTT,CASSLSGQGASDTQYF
.,TRBV12-3/TRBV12-4,.,TRBJ2-7,TGTGCCAGCAGTTTTTGGGGTCCCTCCTACGAGCAGTACTTC,CASSFWGPSYEQYF
many,TRBV5-1,.,TRBJ2-2,TGCGCCAGCAGCTTGAAACCCTCGGGCACCGGGGAGCTGTTTTTT,CASSLKPSGTGELFF
few,TRBV10-3,.,TRBJ1-1,TGTGCCATCAGTGAGACCCTCGGCGGGGACACTGAAGCTTTCTTT,CAISETLGGDTEAFF
many,TRBV6-2/TRBV6-3,TRBD2,TRBJ2-1,TGTGCCAGTAGCGGGAGCTCCTACAATGAGCAGTTCTTC,CASSGSSYNEQFF
.,TRBV12-3/TRBV12-4,.,TRBJ1-1,TGTGCCAGCAGTTTGCCTTCAGGCTGGGGGACTGAAGCTTTCTTT,CASSLPSGWGTEAFF
few,TRBV15,.,TRBJ2-1,TGTGCCACCAGCACCCCCAAGGGGACGTTGCAGGTCTACAATGAGCAGTTCTTC,CATSTPKGTLQVYNEQFF
.,TRBV10-2,TRBD2,TRBJ2-1,TGCGCCAGCAGTGAGTTGAGCGGGGTGGGCTACAATGAGCAGTTCTTC,CASSELSGVGYNEQFF
once,TRBV15,TRBD2,TRBJ2-1,TGTGCCACCAGCAGAACTAGCGGGTCTAGGTTCTTC,CATSRTSGSRFF
.,TRBV4-1,.,TRBJ2-1,TGCGCCAGCAGCCAAGAATGGCGAAGCAATGAGCAGTTCTTC,CASSQEWRSNEQFF
many,TRBV20-1,TRBD2,TRBJ2-3,TGCAGTGCTTCACTAGCGGGGGGTCGCACAGATACGCAGTATTTT,CSASLAGGRTDTQYF
.,TRBV20-1,TRBD1,TRBJ2-3,TGCAGTGCTAGAGATCCGGCGACAGGGGGTCAGTATTTT,CSARDPATGGQYF
.,TRBV29-1,.,TRBJ2-3,TGCAGCGTTGAAGATAAACACGGAACAGATACGCAGTATTTT,CSVEDKHGTDTQYF
.,TRBV12-3/TRBV12-4,.,TRBJ1-6,TGTGCCAGCAGTGCCGACAGCCGCGGTAATTCACCCCTCCACTTT,CASSADSRGNSPLHF
few,TRBV19,TRBD1,TRBJ1-6,TGTGCCAGTGGACAGGGGAATAATTCACCCCTCCACTTT,CASGQGNNSPLHF
few,TRBV15,TRBD1,TRBJ2-3,TGTGCCACCAGCAGAGTTGGATTGGGACAGGGGAACACAGATACGCAGTATTTT,CATSRVGLGQGNTDTQYF
few,TRBV2,TRBD1,TRBJ1-1,TGTGCCAGCAGTTCACAGGGGGTTGTCTCTCAGGCTTTCTTT,CASSSQGVVSQAFF
.,TRBV3-1,.,TRBJ2-1,TGTGCCAGCAGCCAAGATATACCAGCGGAGGGGATTTCCTACAATGAGCAGTTCTTC,CASSQDIPAEGISYNEQFF
once,TRBV20-1,TRBD2,TRBJ2-3,TGCAGTGCCTTAGACGAAGCGGGAGTGGGCCCAGATACGCAGTATTTT,CSALDEAGVGPDTQYF
few,TRBV7-3,.,TRBJ1-1,TGTGCCAGCAGCTTAACGCAGGGTTCGAGAACTGAAGCTTTCTTT,CASSLTQGSRTEAFF
few,TRBV5-1,TRBD1,TRBJ2-5,TGCGCCAGCAGCGTGACAGGGGTCTCAGAGACCCAGTACTTC,CASSVTGVSETQYF
few,TRBV24-1,TRBD1,TRBJ2-2,TGTGCCACCAGTGACCGGGACAGCCTTCTTCCGAACACCGGGGAGCTGTTTTTT,CATSDRDSLLPNTGELFF
few,TRBV27,TRBD2,TRBJ2-7,TGTGCCAGCGGTAGCGGGAGGGGCTCCTACGAGCAGTACTTC,CASGSGRGSYEQYF
.,TRBV11-2,.,TRBJ2-5,TGTGCCAGCAGCTTAGATCTATGGGGGCGCGTTCAAGAGACCCAGTACTTC,CASSLDLWGRVQETQYF
.,TRBV12-3/TRBV12-4,.,TRBJ1-2,TGTGCCAGCAGTTTAGCGTGGAGAGCTAACTATGGCTACACCTTC,CASSLAWRANYGYTF
.,TRBV14,.,TRBJ2-2,TGTGCCAGCAGCCAAGTGGGCCAGGGGCTCTCCCTAGGGGAGCTGTTTTTT,CASSQVGQGLSLGELFF
few,TRBV7-6,TRBD2,TRBJ2-2,TGTGCCAGCAGCTTAGCGGAAACTAGCGGGGGCGCCAACACCGGGGAGCTGTTTTTT,CASSLAETSGGANTGELFF
few,TRBV4-3,TRBD2,TRBJ2-1,TGCGCCAGCAGCCGGCTAGCGGGCCTCAGCTCCTACAATGAGCAGTTCTTC,CASSRLAGLSSYNEQFF
.,TRBV14,.,TRBJ1-1,TGTGCCAGCAGCCCCCACACAGGGAACACTGAAGCTTTCTTT,CASSPHTGNTEAFF
few,TRBV5-4,TRBD1,TRBJ2-2,TGTGCCAGCAGCACTCGGGACAGGGGGCTGTACACCGGGGAGCTGTTTTTT,CASSTRDRGLYTGELFF
.,TRBV24-1,TRBD1,TRBJ1-1,TGTGCCACCCAGGACAGGGGGTTCACTGAAGCTTTCTTT,CATQDRGFTEAFF
.,TRBV6-5,TRBD2,TRBJ2-7,TGTGCCAGCAGTGCCTTCTTTGGCGGGGGTAGCTCCTACGAGCAGTACTTC,CASSAFFGGGSSYEQYF
few,TRBV7-6,.,TRBJ2-7,TGTGCCAGCAGCTTAGGGTCGGTAACGGGCGAGCAGTACTTC,CASSLGSVTGEQYF
.,TRBV7-9,TRBD1,TRBJ1-1,TGTGCCAGCAGCTTAGGGACAGGGGACGACACTGAAGCTTTCTTT,CASSLGTGDDTEAFF
.,TRBV7-6,TRBD1,TRBJ2-7,TGTGCCAGCAGCTCTACCGGGACAGGGGAACACGAGCAGTACTTC,CASSSTGTGEHEQYF
few,TRBV28,.,TRBJ1-2,TGTGCCAGCAGCCTCGAGCGGGGGATTAACTATGGCTACACCTTC,CASSLERGINYGYTF
few,TRBV20-1,.,TRBJ1-1,TGCAGTGCTAGAGATTTCACGAGGAACACTGAAGCTTTCTTT,CSARDFTRNTEAFF
.,TRBV11-3,.,TRBJ2-3,TGTGCCAGCAGCTTGGGTATCACGGGCCGCCCAGATACGCAGTATTTT,CASSLGITGRPDTQYF
few,TRBV7-9,TRBD1,TRBJ2-7,TGTGCCAGCAGCCATATTCGACAGGGGCCCTACGAGCAGTACTTC,CASSHIRQGPYEQYF
.,TRBV7-2,.,TRBJ1-5,TGTGCCAGCAGCTCGACTTATGGAAGCAATCAGCCCCAGCATTTT,CASSSTYGSNQPQHF
.,TRBV5-1,TRBD1,TRBJ2-7,TGCGCCAGCAGAAACCCCGACAGGGGGGCGTACGAGCAGTACTTC,CASRNPDRGAYEQYF
.,TRBV30,TRBD2,TRBJ2-1,TGTGCCTCACGAGATTATAGCGGGAGTCCCTACAATGAGCAGTTCTTC,CASRDYSGSPYNEQFF
few,TRBV15,.,TRBJ1-2,TGTGCCACCAGCAGAGCCGGGACGTTACATGGCTACACCTTC,CATSRAGTLHGYTF
.,TRBV5-1,.,TRBJ2-7,TGCGCCAGCAGCCCCGCTGAACGCAGCTACGAGCAGTACTTC,CASSPAERSYEQYF
.,TRBV7-9,.,TRBJ1-5,TGTGCCAGCAGCCCGGACAGTGTGCAGCCCCAGCATTTT,CASSPDSVQPQHF
.,TRBV12-3/TRBV12-4,TRBD1,TRBJ2-4,TGTGCCAGCAGCCAGGGACAGGGTGGGAACATTCAGTACTTC,CASSQGQGGNIQYF
few,TRBV6-5,TRBD2,TRBJ2-3,TGTGCCAGCAGTTCTCGAGCGGGAGTTAGCACAGATACGCAGTATTTT,CASSSRAGVSTDTQYF